One sample yielded the 21 T cell receptor beta chains listed below, sequenced in a study of shared clonotypes between healthy human individuals. TCRdb keeps only in-frame clones here, not all; method: immunoSEQ multiplex PCR. The table records 2,500,000 or so clones, approximately 94% of them present only once. What was sequenced was naive CD4+ T cells from PBMCs. Stated subset: CD45RA+ positively selected. All receptors derive from a young man in good health. Some clones in this sample may be carry-over from other donors' samples.

This clone was observed a single time. The V gene is TRBV4-1, the J gene TRBJ2-3, with a possible D match to TRBD1 (6 bases). Trimming stripped 4 bases from V and 5 bases from J, with 19 bases between. CDR1 and CDR2 (germline): MGHRA, YSYEKL. This CDR3 spans 16 amino acids. CDR3: CASSRTIQGLVDTQYF. DNA for the CDR3: TGCGCCAGCAGCCGGACAATACAGGGTCTCGTAGATACGCAGTATTTT.

The chain has TRBV19 and TRBJ2-1; possibly TRBD1 or TRBD2 for D (5 bases each). The CDR3 consists of 17 residues. Per germline, CDR1 LNHDA and CDR2 SQIVND (reference sequence). The ends were cut back, 6 bases at V and 5 bases at J, with 23 bases in the middle. CDR3 coding DNA: TGTGCCAGTAGCTTTTTCCTGCGGAGAGGGGACCACAATGAGCAGTTCTTC. Translation gives CASSFFLRRGDHNEQFF.

This clone was seen once. The rearrangement joins TRBV15 to TRBJ2-3; D remains unclear. CDR1 and CDR2 from the germline V gene are LNHNV and YYDKDF (reference sequence). The CDR3 is made up of 16 amino acids. Trimming pared 0 bases from V and 4 bases from J, leaving 14 bases between. The CDR3, as DNA: TGTGCCACCAGCAGAGAGTCCGAATTCCGGGCAGATACGCAGTATTTT. Residues: CATSRESEFRADTQYF.

The V call is TRBV6-5, the J call TRBJ2-7; TRBD2 aligns across 9 bases. V lost 2 bases to trimming and J lost 1 base; unmatched junction nucleotides: 3. The CDR3 has 15 residues. Germline CDR1 MNHEY, CDR2 SVGAGI. CDR3 in DNA: TGTGCCAGCAGTTACGATCTAGCGGGGTCCTACGAGCAGTACTTC. This codes for CASSYDLAGSYEQYF.

The V and J genes are TRBV6-1 and TRBJ2-1, with D uncertain. CDR1 MNHNS and CDR2 SASEGT come from the germline V gene. The CDR3 has 14 amino acids. Deletions cut 3 bases from V and 7 bases from J, with 13 bases between. The CDR3 reads CASSEVQVGNEQFF. The CDR3 bases are TGTGCCAGCAGTGAGGTCCAGGTTGGGAATGAGCAGTTCTTC.

This chain links TRBV6-1 with TRBJ1-3; weak D call: TRBD1 (5 bases). Germline CDR1 and CDR2: MNHNS and SASEGT. The CDR3 covers 15 residues. V lost 2 bases and J lost 2, with 10 bases in between. CDR3 DNA sequence: TGTGCCAGCAGTGAACTCTTCAGGGCTGGAAACACCATATATTTT. Amino acid sequence: CASSELFRAGNTIYF.

V and J are TRBV5-4 and TRBJ2-7; D gene ambiguous. CDR3 length equals 13 residues. Germline values: CDR1 SGHNT, CDR2 YYREEE (reference sequence). With 5 bases removed from V and 0 bases from J, the gap between germline ends came to 9 bases. CDR3 region: CASSPDASYEQYF. CDR3 DNA sequence: TGTGCCAGCAGTCCTGACGCCTCCTACGAGCAGTACTTC.

The genes are TRBV29-1 and TRBJ2-7; D is uncertain. V shed 0 bases and J shed 0 bases, with 12 bases lying between them. The germline CDR1 and CDR2 sequences are SQVTM and ANQGSEA. The CDR3 length is 15 residues. The CDR3 reads CSVEDQGFDSYEQYF. CDR3 nucleotides: TGCAGCGTTGAAGATCAAGGTTTCGACTCCTACGAGCAGTACTTC.

This chain uses TRBV15 with TRBJ2-1, with D possibly being TRBD2 (6 bases). CDR1 is LNHNV and CDR2 is YYDKDF in the germline V gene (reference sequence). This CDR3 region has 14 residues. With 8 bases removed from V and 8 bases from J, the gap between germline ends came to 19 bases. This CDR3 reads CATRAGPSGYEQFF. The CDR3 DNA reads TGTGCCACCCGGGCGGGGCCGTCGGGGTATGAGCAGTTCTTC.

The genes are TRBV5-4 and TRBJ1-2; 8 bases are a match to TRBD1. The CDR3 is 15 amino acids. J lost 4 bases, V lost 4 bases, and 9 bases had no gene match. Germline CDR1 and CDR2: SGHNT and YYREEE (reference sequence). The CDR3 sequence: CASSSGQGRGYGYTF. The CDR3 DNA sequence: TGTGCCAGCAGCAGTGGACAGGGCCGAGGCTATGGCTACACCTTC.

This clone was seen just once. The rearrangement uses TRBV2 and TRBJ2-7, with D perhaps TRBD2 (6 bases). V lost 8 bases and J 5 bases, leaving 19 bases between the germline ends. Germline V gene sequence: CDR1 SNHLY, CDR2 FYNNEI. The CDR3 runs 14 residues. This CDR3 reads CASFLSPPGDEQYF. As DNA, the CDR3 is TGTGCCAGCTTTCTGAGCCCCCCGGGAGACGAGCAGTACTTC. The whole variable domain, remainder taken from reference TRBV2 and TRBJ2-7, is EPEVTQTPSHQVTQMGQEVILRCVPISNHLYFYWYRQILGQKVEFLVSFYNNEISEKSEIFDDQFSVERPDGSNFTLKIRSTKLEDSAMYFCASFLSPPGDEQYFGPGTRLTVT.

A word on this clone: Other DNA sequences within the sample encode an identical CDR3. The chain carries TRBV5-1 and TRBJ1-1, with a weak D call TRBD1 (6 bases). The germline V and J ends were trimmed by 4 bases and 1 base, with 8 bases remaining between them. Per germline, CDR1 SGHRS and CDR2 YFSETQ. This CDR3 has 13 residues. CDR3 sequence (DNA): TGCGCCAGCAGCCTGACAGGGAACACTGAAGCTTTCTTT. This sequence encodes CASSLTGNTEAFF.

The chain combines TRBV19 with TRBJ1-2, with 9 bases aligning to TRBD1. V trimming: 4 bases; J trimming: 9 bases; junction bases outside the gene matches: 6. Germline V gives CDR1 LNHDA, CDR2 SQIVND (reference sequence). The CDR3 totals 13 residues. The CDR3 DNA sequence: TGTGCCAGTAGTACCCCGGGACAGGGAAGCTACACCTTC. Translating it yields CASSTPGQGSYTF.

The V call is TRBV4-3, the J call TRBJ1-4, with D tentatively TRBD1 (5 bases). Germline-derived CDR1 and CDR2 are LGHNA and YSLEER. This CDR3 is built from 15 residues. Trimming removed 5 bases from V and 4 bases from J, with 14 bases in between. The CDR3 bases are TGCGCCAGCAGCTTACGGGGGACCCATAATGAAAAACTGTTTTTT. It encodes CASSLRGTHNEKLFF.

This clone was recorded a few times. CDR3 DNA: TGTGCCAGCAGCCTATTCGGAGGGATCCCGGGCTATGGCTACACCTTC. Protein sequence: CASSLFGGIPGYGYTF. The chain is built from TRBV7-2 and TRBJ1-2; unclear D gene. The germline V and J ends were trimmed by 5 bases and 4 bases, with 20 bases remaining between them. CDR1 and CDR2 from the germline V gene are SGHTA and FQGNSA. The CDR3 runs to 16 residues.

J is TRBJ1-4 and V is TRBV6-1; 8 bases align to TRBD1. Per germline, CDR1 MNHNS and CDR2 SASEGT. V lost 4 bases and J lost 2; bases outside the gene matches: 6. CDR3 length: 16 residues. The CDR3 bases are TGTGCCAGCAGTGCAGATCAGGGGGCGACTAATGAAAAACTGTTTTTT. Protein sequence: CASSADQGATNEKLFF.

The table lists this clone with a count of one. DNA of the CDR3: TGTGCCAGCAGTTCCCGAGCGGGAATTGACAATGAGCAGTTCTTC. This gives the protein CASSSRAGIDNEQFF. This sequence joins TRBV6-5 and TRBJ2-1; TRBD2 matches at 7 bases. The V segment lost 4 bases and the J segment 5 bases; nucleotides outside the gene matches: 8. CDR1 is MNHEY, CDR2 SVGAGI, per germline. The CDR3 runs 15 residues.

This clone has just a few counts. This rearrangement joins TRBV18 to TRBJ1-2; 7 bases agree with TRBD1. V was clipped by 5 bases and J by 8 bases; unmatched bases: 5. In germline, CDR1 is KGHSH, CDR2 LQKENI. This CDR3 contains 12 residues. This CDR3 is CASSEQGLGYTF. CDR3 nucleotide sequence: TGTGCCAGCTCAGAACAGGGGCTAGGCTACACCTTC.

V gene TRBV7-2 combines with J gene TRBJ1-2; the D is unclear. The CDR3 consists of 13 residues. The V gene lost 2 bases and the J gene lost 4 bases, with 8 bases spanning the gap. Germline-derived CDR1 and CDR2 are SGHTA and FQGNSA. The CDR3 protein is CASSLQVAYGYTF. CDR3 nucleotides: TGTGCCAGCAGCTTACAGGTGGCCTATGGCTACACCTTC.

CDR3 in amino acids: CASRFGTVNTEAFF. The DNA for the CDR3 is TGTGCCAGCAGGTTCGGGACAGTTAACACTGAAGCTTTCTTT. V usage is TRBV28 and J usage is TRBJ1-1; 7 positions match TRBD1. This CDR3 comprises 14 residues. Trimming removed 6 bases from V and 2 bases from J; junction bases left unmatched: 6. CDR1 and CDR2 from the germline V gene are MDHEN and SYDVKM.

This rearrangement joins TRBV4-3 to TRBJ2-1, with D hard to call. CDR1 and CDR2 from the germline V gene are LGHNA and YSLEER. V gave up 1 base and J gave up 3 bases, with 1 base separating them. The CDR3 is 12 residues long. CDR3 loop: CASSQGYNEQFF. Here the CDR3 DNA reads TGCGCCAGCAGCCAAGGCTACAATGAGCAGTTCTTC.